This T cell receptor beta chain was found in a study of T cell responses to AZD1222 COVID-19 vaccine. The repertoire was sequenced with immunoSEQ multiplex PCR; TCRdb's copy has only in-frame clones and lacks some. The sample holds over 100,000 clones, about 85% seen once. This clone was picked up one time. Trimming left V 5 bases short and J 5 bases short, with 13 bases between. The CDR3 is 13 residues long. CDR1 and CDR2 (germline): MNHEY, SVGEGT. The TCR originated in an adult in good health. This specimen consisted of peripheral blood, obtained on day 0 of AZD1222 vaccination. The rearrangement links TRBV6-2 or TRBV6-3 to TRBJ2-7; D is unresolved. CDR3 sequence: CASSPPGLDEQYF. The CDR3 DNA reads as TGTGCCAGCAGTCCCCCAGGTCTCGACGAGCAGTACTTC.